Listed below are T cell receptor beta chains from one sample, sequenced in a study of cytomegalovirus exposure and HLA in healthy donors. The data were produced by immunoSEQ multiplex PCR, yet TCRdb's version contains in-frame clones alone and is incomplete. The sample has roughly 150,000 clones, more than 75% seen once. The sequenced material came from PBMCs. These receptors came from a man aged 18 to 35 in good health and CMV-seropositive. Each CDR3 is given without its conserved first and last residue. D genes are given only for firm matches. Where a row states a size, it is once, few, many or the class of an expanded clone; other rows omit it.

j_call,d_call,v_call,clone_size,cdr3_aa
TRBJ1-4,TRBD1,TRBV6-1,.,ASSEMWGGTGARYEKLF
TRBJ1-1,.,TRBV7-9,.,ASSPLSGTRGNTEAF
TRBJ2-2,.,TRBV6-1,.,ASSVTRQGNTGELF
TRBJ2-3,.,TRBV11-2,.,ASSFRVADTQY
TRBJ2-7,TRBD1,TRBV2,.,ASRAGTGYSYEQY
TRBJ2-7,TRBD2,TRBV7-2,.,ASSRTSGYEQY
TRBJ2-5,.,TRBV9,.,ASTTTGREETQY
TRBJ1-1,TRBD1,TRBV5-1,.,ASSAGGASTEAF
TRBJ2-2,.,TRBV5-8,.,ASSWGGASGELF
TRBJ2-1,TRBD2,TRBV2,.,ASSGTRGGDEQF
TRBJ1-2,.,TRBV2,.,ASSLGGNYGYT
TRBJ2-5,.,TRBV4-2,once,ASSQTPRGETQY
TRBJ2-3,.,TRBV7-3,.,ASSPQAGKGSADTQY
TRBJ1-1,.,TRBV12-5,.,ASGLDSMNTEAF
TRBJ2-1,TRBD2,TRBV7-8,.,ASSLRPDTGQVWRGDNEQF
TRBJ2-1,TRBD2,TRBV7-9,.,ASSPGLAGGWNEQF
TRBJ1-1,.,TRBV19,once,ASSMGKYTEAF
TRBJ2-3,TRBD2,TRBV9,.,ASSAWRGLAADTQY
TRBJ1-6,TRBD1,TRBV6-5,.,ASSFLPGQGNSPLH
TRBJ2-3,TRBD2,TRBV7-6,.,ASSTLAGGSATQY
TRBJ2-3,.,TRBV25-1,few,ASVGVDTQY
TRBJ2-6,TRBD1,TRBV27,.,ASNRQGSTGANVLT
TRBJ2-7,TRBD1,TRBV6-1,many,ASRGGTGRYEQY
TRBJ2-3,TRBD1,TRBV4-2,.,ASSQARQGTIDTQY
TRBJ2-7,.,TRBV7-2,.,ASSFTSGKPGEQY
TRBJ2-3,.,TRBV29-1,.,SVEAVAQY
TRBJ1-2,.,TRBV4-2,.,ASSQDRWPPSYGYT
TRBJ2-7,.,TRBV19,.,ASSIGGTAYEQY
TRBJ1-3,.,TRBV10-3,few,AISESSREDTIY
TRBJ2-7,TRBD2,TRBV27,.,ASSLPRTSGGYEQY
TRBJ2-7,TRBD1,TRBV5-8,.,ASTLGDSESSYEQY
TRBJ2-3,.,TRBV7-7,once,ASSLSPGSSTDTQY
TRBJ2-7,TRBD2,TRBV16,many,ASSQSVPGRVYEQY
TRBJ2-1,.,TRBV7-9,.,ASSLVGGGAYNEQF
TRBJ2-1,.,TRBV7-2,.,ASSLVRGVIYNEQF
TRBJ1-1,.,TRBV29-1,.,SVSGVPNTEAF
TRBJ1-1,TRBD1,TRBV2,few,ASSTSLTGAEAF
TRBJ2-3,TRBD2,TRBV11-3,.,ASSPAGPADTQY
TRBJ2-1,.,TRBV19,.,ASSMGSSYNEQF
TRBJ2-1,.,TRBV7-9,.,ASSLDVVQNEQF
TRBJ1-2,TRBD1,TRBV27,few,ASSPTGGYGYT